The subject of this entry is one T cell receptor (beta chain). The record originates from a study of blood T cell repertoires in COVID-19. About the research overall: Samples taken during acute and convalescent COVID-19 were collected in the United States, Italy and Spain.

TCRdb's table, derived via immunoSEQ multiplex PCR, lists solely in-frame clones and lacks some. This repertoire shows more than 60,000 clones, roughly 82% found once; its top ten account for roughly an eighth. The receptor was isolated from a woman of 80 years or more with acute or convalescent COVID-19. Sequenced material: peripheral blood.

The CDR3 bases are TGTGCCAGTAGTTACCGTGACAGAAACAATCAGCCCCAGCATTTT. This encodes CASSYRDRNNQPQHF. The chain recombines TRBV19 with TRBJ1-5; tentative D call: TRBD1 (5 bases). Germline CDR1 is LNHDA and CDR2 is SQIVND (reference sequence). Trimming removed 5 bases at V and 3 bases at J, with 14 bases between. This CDR3 has 15 residues.